A selection of T cell receptor beta chains follows, all from one sample in a study of blood T cell repertoires in COVID-19. TCRdb's copy holds only in-frame clones and misses some; the assay was immunoSEQ multiplex PCR. The sample includes hundreds of thousands of clones, about nine tenths of them seen just once. Sequencing used PBMCs or T cells enriched from blood (not recorded which). These receptors all come from a woman aged 45 to 65 who had been exposed to COVID-19. The CDR3 runs from the conserved cysteine through the conserved F or W. Each record gives: J gene, V gene, clone size, D gene, CDR3 DNA, CDR3 protein. D genes are given only for firm matches. Some rows have no size entry. The others give once, few or many, or a class for an expanded clone.

>TRBJ1-1|TRBV13|NA|NA
TGTGCCAGCAGCTTAGGACAGCTGAACACTGAAGCTTTCTTT
CASSLGQLNTEAFF
>TRBJ1-1|TRBV14|NA|TRBD1
TGTGCCAGCAGCCAAGCCATCCTATCACGTCCACGACAGGGTATAGAACTGAACACTGAAGCTTTCTTT
CASSQAILSRPRQGIELNTEAFF
>TRBJ1-2|TRBV6-7|NA|NA
TGTGCCAGCAGTTGCGACACCGCTAACTATGGCTACACCTTC
CASSCDTANYGYTF
>TRBJ2-1|TRBV9|few|NA
TGTGCCAGCAGCCCCACCGGGTCCCCCTACAATGAGCAGTTCTTC
CASSPTGSPYNEQFF
>TRBJ1-2|TRBV29-1|NA|TRBD1
TGCAGCGGAAAAGGGGGCGATGGCTACACCTTC
CSGKGGDGYTF
>TRBJ2-3|TRBV7-7|NA|TRBD2
TGTGCTAGCAGTCAGCCGGGACTAGCGGGGCCATACCACACAGATACGCAGTATTTT
CASSQPGLAGPYHTDTQYF
>TRBJ1-5|TRBV4-1|NA|TRBD1
TGCGCCAGCAGCCAGACCCCCCCAGGGGGCGGTCAGCCCCAGCATTTT
CASSQTPPGGGQPQHF
>TRBJ2-5|TRBV5-4|NA|TRBD2
TGTGCCAGCAACGAGCGGGGGGAGGGCGAGACCCAGTACTTC
CASNERGEGETQYF
>TRBJ1-1|TRBV28|once|NA
TGTGCCAGCAGGCCGACAGGCAGAACTGAAGCTTTCTTT
CASRPTGRTEAFF
>TRBJ1-4|TRBV5-1|NA|TRBD1
TGCGCCAGCAGCTACGGACAGGGGAACGAAAAACTGTTTTTT
CASSYGQGNEKLFF
>TRBJ2-5|TRBV20-1|NA|TRBD1
TGCAGTGCTAGTACAGGGGGTGAGACCCAGTACTTC
CSASTGGETQYF
>TRBJ2-7|TRBV3-1/TRBV3-2|NA|TRBD2
TGTGCCAGCAGCCCGGGACTAGCGAAATACGAGCAGTACTTC
CASSPGLAKYEQYF
>TRBJ2-4|TRBV6-1|NA|NA
TGTGCCAGCAGTGAAGGAGCAGCCAAAAACATTCAGTACTTC
CASSEGAAKNIQYF
>TRBJ1-6|TRBV3-1/TRBV3-2|NA|NA
TGTGCCAGCAGCCCAGGGACTGCTAATTCACCCCTCCACTTT
CASSPGTANSPLHF
>TRBJ2-1|TRBV9|once|NA
TGTGCCAGCAGCGCGAACCCGGGTGCACACAATGAGCAGTTCTTC
CASSANPGAHNEQFF
>TRBJ2-2|TRBV29-1|once|TRBD1
TGCAGCGCCTCCGGGACAGACCCGAACACCGGGGAGCTGTTTTTT
CSASGTDPNTGELFF
>TRBJ2-2|TRBV5-1|NA|NA
TGCGCCAGCAGTAAATCGAACACCGGGGAGCTGTTTTTT
CASSKSNTGELFF
>TRBJ2-1|TRBV18|NA|NA
NA
CASSVVGGGAGPPLVF
>TRBJ1-2|TRBV4-1|NA|TRBD1
TGCGCCAGCAGCCACCCCGGACAGGGGGTCTATGGCTACACCTTC
CASSHPGQGVYGYTF
>TRBJ1-4|TRBV30|NA|TRBD1
TGTGCCTGGAGTATCCGGACAGGGGCCGGTAATGAAAAACTGTTTTTT
CAWSIRTGAGNEKLFF
>TRBJ1-2|TRBV11-2|NA|NA
TGTGCCAGCAGCTCAGCTCGGGGGGAGAACTATGGCTACACCTTC
CASSSARGENYGYTF
>TRBJ2-7|TRBV5-6|NA|NA
TGTGCCAGCAGCCGCAGGGGTAAGGGCTACGAGCAGTACTTC
CASSRRGKGYEQYF
>TRBJ1-3|TRBV27|NA|TRBD1
TGTGCCAGCAGTCGCACCGGGACAGGGAGCTCTGGAAACACCATATATTTT
CASSRTGTGSSGNTIYF
>TRBJ2-2|TRBV5-8|NA|NA
TGTGCCAGCAGCACAGGAACCAACAGTCAACCCGGGGAGCTGTTTTTT
CASSTGTNSQPGELFF
>TRBJ1-1|TRBV5-4|NA|NA
TGTGCCAGCAGCTACCTGACAGGCGATATCACTGAAGCTTTCTTT
CASSYLTGDITEAFF
>TRBJ2-7|TRBV5-1|NA|NA
TGCGCCAGCAGCTTGGCAGGGCCCAGGGACGAGCAGTACTTC
CASSLAGPRDEQYF
>TRBJ2-7|TRBV29-1|NA|TRBD2
TGCAGCGTTGAAGGGGGGCTAGCGGGGGACTACGAGCAGTACTTC
CSVEGGLAGDYEQYF
>TRBJ1-3|TRBV6-1|few|TRBD1
TGTGCCAGCAGTGGGTTCAGGGGGCGCGAGGGAAACACCATATATTTT
CASSGFRGREGNTIYF
>TRBJ1-1|TRBV3-1/TRBV3-2|once|NA
TGTGCCAGCAGCCAAGAGTACGGGTATGAAGCTTTCTTT
CASSQEYGYEAFF
>TRBJ1-2|TRBV28|NA|TRBD1
TGTGCCAGCAGACCGCCGGGACAGGGGATCGGTGGCTACACCTTC
CASRPPGQGIGGYTF
>TRBJ2-3|TRBV28|NA|TRBD2
TGTGCCAGCAGCCCAAGCGGGGGTCTCACAGATACGCAGTATTTT
CASSPSGGLTDTQYF
>TRBJ1-3|TRBV15|NA|NA
TGTGCCACCAGCAGTTGGGCATCGGGGGGCTCTGGAAACACCATATATTTT
CATSSWASGGSGNTIYF
>TRBJ2-7|TRBV21-1|NA|NA
TGTGCCAGCAGCATTACACCGGGTGGGGACAGCTCCTACGAGCAGTACTTC
CASSITPGGDSSYEQYF
>TRBJ2-2|TRBV14|NA|TRBD2
TGTGCCAGCAGCCCCGGGAGGGGACTAACCGGGGAGCTGTTTTTT
CASSPGRGLTGELFF
>TRBJ1-1|TRBV4-1|NA|NA
TGCGCCAGCAGCCAAGATCGCGGGAACATGAACACTGAAGCTTTCTTT
CASSQDRGNMNTEAFF
>TRBJ1-5|TRBV28|NA|NA
TGTGCCAGCAGAATTACAGCTCAGCCCCAGCATTTT
CASRITAQPQHF
>TRBJ1-5|TRBV2|NA|TRBD1
TGTGCCAGCAGTGAAGGTAATGGGCCCGGGACAGGGATTCAGCCCCAGCATTTT
CASSEGNGPGTGIQPQHF
>TRBJ2-2|TRBV2|NA|TRBD1
TGTGCCAGCAGTCAGACAGGGGGCGCAATAGGGGAGCTGTTTTTT
CASSQTGGAIGELFF
>TRBJ1-4|TRBV19|once|TRBD1
TGTGCCAGTAGGGAAACCGGGACAGGGAACGAAAAACTGTTTTTT
CASRETGTGNEKLFF
>TRBJ2-7|TRBV28|once|TRBD1
TGTGCCAGCAGCAGTGTCCCGGGACAGACCTACGAGCAGTACTTC
CASSSVPGQTYEQYF
>TRBJ1-2|TRBV7-2|NA|NA
TGTGCCAGCAGCTTAGGGGACAACTACTATGGCTACACCTTC
CASSLGDNYYGYTF
>TRBJ1-1|TRBV5-6|NA|TRBD1
TGTGCCAGCAGCTTCGGGACAGGGACGAACACTGAAGCTTTCTTT
CASSFGTGTNTEAFF
>TRBJ2-7|TRBV19|NA|NA
TGTGCCAGTAGTTTATTTGGAGACGAGCAGTACTTC
CASSLFGDEQYF
>TRBJ1-1|TRBV19|NA|TRBD1
TGTGCCAGTAGTAGCCGGACAGGGGGAAGGAACACTGAAGCTTTCTTT
CASSSRTGGRNTEAFF
>TRBJ1-5|TRBV7-9|NA|NA
TGTGCCAGCAGCTTGGGCCCGACAGGGCCCCAGCATTTT
CASSLGPTGPQHF
>TRBJ2-1|TRBV4-2|few|TRBD1
TGTGCCAGCAGCTCTCGGACAGGCTACTCCTACAATGAGCAGTTCTTC
CASSSRTGYSYNEQFF
>TRBJ1-4|TRBV5-6|NA|TRBD1
TGTGCCAGCAGCTTGTGGGACAGGTATAAAAGTGAAAAACTGTTTTTT
CASSLWDRYKSEKLFF
>TRBJ1-3|TRBV30|NA|NA
TGTGCCTGGAGTGTAGGGGGGGCTTCTGGAAACACCATATATTTT
CAWSVGGASGNTIYF
>TRBJ1-1|TRBV3-1/TRBV3-2|once|NA
TGTGCCAGCAGCCAAGGGGGCCAGGGAACTGAAGCTTTCTTT
CASSQGGQGTEAFF
>TRBJ2-7|TRBV6-5|NA|TRBD1
TGTGCCAGCAGCACCGACAGGGGCTACGAGCAGTACTTC
CASSTDRGYEQYF
>TRBJ2-1|TRBV5-6|NA|TRBD2
TGTGCCAGCAGCTACGAGCGGGGGGGCACCTACAATGAGCAGTTCTTC
CASSYERGGTYNEQFF
>TRBJ2-2|TRBV10-2|NA|NA
TGCGCCAGCAGTGAGCGGGGAGCCGGGGAGCTGTTTTTT
CASSERGAGELFF